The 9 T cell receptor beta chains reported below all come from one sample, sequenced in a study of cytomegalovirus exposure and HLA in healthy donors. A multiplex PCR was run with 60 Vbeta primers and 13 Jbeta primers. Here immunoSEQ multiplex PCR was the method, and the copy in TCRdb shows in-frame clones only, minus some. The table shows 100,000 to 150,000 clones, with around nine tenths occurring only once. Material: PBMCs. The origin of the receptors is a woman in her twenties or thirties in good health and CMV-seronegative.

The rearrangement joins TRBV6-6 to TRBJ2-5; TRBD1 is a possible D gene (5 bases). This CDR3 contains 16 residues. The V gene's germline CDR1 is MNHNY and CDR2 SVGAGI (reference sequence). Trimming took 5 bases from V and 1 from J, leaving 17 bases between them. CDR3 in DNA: TGTGCCAGCAGTACCTACAGGACGGATCTCCAAGAGACCCAGTACTTC. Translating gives CASSTYRTDLQETQYF.

The CDR3 reads CASSARDSSYEQYF. Here the CDR3 DNA reads TGCGCCAGCAGCGCAAGGGACAGCTCCTACGAGCAGTACTTC. The chain uses TRBV5-1 and TRBJ2-7; 7 bases are a match to TRBD1. The V segment lost 4 bases and the J segment 0 bases; nucleotides outside the gene matches: 4. Germline V gene lookup returns CDR1 SGHRS and CDR2 YFSETQ. The length of the CDR3 is 14 residues.

This CDR3 reads CAWSSTDTQYF. The CDR3, as DNA: TGTGCCTGGAGTTCAACAGATACGCAGTATTTT. The chain has TRBV30 and TRBJ2-3; unclear D gene. The ends were cut back, 2 bases at V and 3 bases at J, with 3 bases in the middle. CDR1 GTSNPN and CDR2 SVGIG come from the germline V gene (reference sequence). This CDR3 is 11 amino acids long.

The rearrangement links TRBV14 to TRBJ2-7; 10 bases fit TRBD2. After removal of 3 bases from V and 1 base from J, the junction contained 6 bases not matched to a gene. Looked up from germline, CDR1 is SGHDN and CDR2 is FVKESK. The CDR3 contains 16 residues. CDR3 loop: CASSQLLAGSSYEQYF. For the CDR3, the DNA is TGTGCCAGCAGCCAGTTACTAGCGGGGAGTTCCTACGAGCAGTACTTC.

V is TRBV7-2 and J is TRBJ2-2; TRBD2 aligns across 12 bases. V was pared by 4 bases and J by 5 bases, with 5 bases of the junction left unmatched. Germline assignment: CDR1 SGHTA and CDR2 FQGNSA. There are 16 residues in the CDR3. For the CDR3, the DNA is TGTGCCAGCAGCTCGGGACTAGCGGGTGGGACCGGGGAGCTGTTTTTT. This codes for CASSSGLAGGTGELFF.

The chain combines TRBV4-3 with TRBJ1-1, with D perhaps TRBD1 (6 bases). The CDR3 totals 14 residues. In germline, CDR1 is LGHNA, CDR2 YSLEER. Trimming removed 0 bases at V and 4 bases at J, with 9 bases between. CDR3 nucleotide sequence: TGCGCCAGCAGCCAAGAGATGGGGGCCACTGAAGCTTTCTTT. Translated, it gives CASSQEMGATEAFF.

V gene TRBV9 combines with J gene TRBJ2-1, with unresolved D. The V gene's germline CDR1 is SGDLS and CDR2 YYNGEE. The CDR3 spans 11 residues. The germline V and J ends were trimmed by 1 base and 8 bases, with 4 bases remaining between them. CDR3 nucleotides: TGTGCCAGCAGCGTATCCGATGAGCAGTTCTTC. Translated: CASSVSDEQFF.

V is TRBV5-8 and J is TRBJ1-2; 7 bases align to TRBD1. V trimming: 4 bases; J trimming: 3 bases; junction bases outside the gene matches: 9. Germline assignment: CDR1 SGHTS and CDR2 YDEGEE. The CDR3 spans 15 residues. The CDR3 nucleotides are TGTGCCAGCAGCCTTACAGGGGAAGGATACTATGGCTACACCTTC. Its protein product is CASSLTGEGYYGYTF.

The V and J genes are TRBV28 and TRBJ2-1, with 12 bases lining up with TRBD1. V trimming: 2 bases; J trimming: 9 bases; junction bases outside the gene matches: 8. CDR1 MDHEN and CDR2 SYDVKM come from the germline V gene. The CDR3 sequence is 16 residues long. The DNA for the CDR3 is TGTGCCAGCAGTTTAGGGGGACAGGGGGCTTTCGGTGAGCAGTTCTTC. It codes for CASSLGGQGAFGEQFF.